The 31 T cell receptor beta chains reported below all come from one sample, sequenced in a study of blood T cell repertoires in COVID-19. Sequencing used immunoSEQ multiplex PCR; TCRdb keeps in-frame clones, though not all of them. Of some 110,000 clones listed, about 80% are singletons. The source material was peripheral blood. The origin of the receptors is a man between 65 and 80 years old with active or convalescent COVID-19.

The rearrangement links TRBV12-5 to TRBJ2-7; D perhaps matches TRBD1 (6 bases). Germline CDR1 is LGHNT and CDR2 is FRNRAP. V was trimmed by 6 bases and J by 3 bases, leaving 24 bases between them. The CDR3 sequence is 17 residues long. CDR3 loop: CASGRQAVVSGLYEQYF. For the CDR3, the DNA is TGTGCTAGTGGCAGACAGGCCGTGGTTTCCGGGCTCTACGAGCAGTACTTC.

The chain links TRBV4-1 to TRBJ1-6, with D uncertain. The germline V gene has CDR1 MGHRA and CDR2 YSYEKL. The V and J ends lost 0 bases and 4 bases respectively, with 10 bases between them. This CDR3 is built from 16 residues. The CDR3: CASSQDRRGYNSPLHF. The CDR3 DNA reads as TGCGCCAGCAGCCAAGATCGTCGGGGTTATAATTCACCCCTCCACTTT.

V gene TRBV6-2 or TRBV6-3 combines with J gene TRBJ2-1; 14 bases are shared with TRBD2. The CDR3 contains 16 residues. The V and J ends lost 5 bases and 10 bases, in that order; junction bases with no gene match: 10. Germline CDR1 and CDR2: MNHEY and SVGEGT. DNA for the CDR3: TGTGCCAGCAGTCTACCTGGGACTAGCGGGAGTGGGGAGCAGTTCTTC. Its protein product is CASSLPGTSGSGEQFF.

In nucleotides, the CDR3 is TGTGCCAGCAGCCCACCCGGCTCTGGGGCCAACGTCCTGACTTTC. Translation gives CASSPPGSGANVLTF. The chain carries TRBV5-5 and TRBJ2-6; D not resolved. This CDR3 is built from 15 residues. Germline CDR1 is SGHKS and CDR2 is YYEKEE (reference sequence). Deletions cut 4 bases from V and 0 bases from J, with 8 bases between.

Concerning this clone itself: Other DNA sequences in the sample encode the same CDR3. The genes are TRBV19 and TRBJ1-5, with TRBD1 identical over 8 bases. Unmatched junction bases numbered 4, after V lost 5 bases and J lost 4 bases. CDR1 is LNHDA, CDR2 SQIVND, per germline (reference sequence). The CDR3 sequence is 14 residues long. CDR3 loop: CASSGTGGNQPQHF. DNA for the CDR3: TGTGCCAGTAGTGGGACAGGAGGTAATCAGCCCCAGCATTTT.

This chain links TRBV21-1 with TRBJ2-7; the tabulated D call, TRBD1, remains unverified against the DNA. TRBV21-1 represents a pseudogene. CDR3 length: 11 amino acids. CDR3 nucleotide sequence: TGTGCCATTTCGACAGACTACGAGCAGTACTTC. This translates into CAISTDYEQYF.

This chain joins TRBV6-6 and TRBJ1-6, with TRBD1 matching over 8 bases. The germline V gene encodes CDR1 MNHNY and CDR2 SVGAGI (reference sequence). There are 14 residues in the CDR3. Trimming cost V 7 bases and J 7 bases; bases outside gene matches: 6. This chain's CDR3 is CASTEQGGNSPLHF. CDR3 DNA sequence: TGTGCCAGCACCGAACAGGGGGGGAATTCACCCCTCCACTTT.

This chain joins TRBV5-1 and TRBJ2-1; 9 nucleotides line up with TRBD2. V was pared by 5 bases and J by 0 bases, with 3 bases of the junction left unmatched. Germline V CDR1 and CDR2: SGHRS, YFSETQ. This CDR3 region has 15 residues. As DNA, the CDR3 is TGCGCCAGCAGACTTAGCGGGAGCTCCTACAATGAGCAGTTCTTC. It codes for CASRLSGSSYNEQFF. The full variable domain, its missing parts supplied by reference TRBV5-1 and TRBJ2-1, is KAGVTQTPRYLIKTRGQQVTLSCSPISGHRSVSWYQQTPGQGLQFLFEYFSETQRNKGNFPGRFSGRQFSNSRSEMNVSTLELGDSALYLCASRLSGSSYNEQFFGPGTRLTVL.

V and J are TRBV11-3 and TRBJ2-3, with TRBD1 matching 9 bases. The CDR3 covers 15 residues. Germline V gene lookup returns CDR1 SGHNT and CDR2 YENEEA. The junction had 4 bases not matched to a gene; V was cut back by 3 bases and J by 3 bases. The CDR3 sequence: CASSFGTGWTDTQYF. The CDR3 DNA sequence: TGTGCCAGCAGCTTCGGGACAGGGTGGACAGATACGCAGTATTTT.

This clone came up once. The chain has TRBV6-6 and TRBJ1-1; D gene unclear. Germline V lookup: CDR1 MNHNY, CDR2 SVGAGI (reference sequence). The CDR3 consists of 13 residues. V was clipped by 5 bases and J by 0 bases, with 7 bases between them. The chain's CDR3 is CASSLQLNTEAFF. CDR3 DNA: TGTGCCAGCAGTCTACAGCTGAACACTGAAGCTTTCTTT.

This chain links TRBV19 with TRBJ2-3; D not resolved. Trimming took off 4 bases at V and 6 bases at J, with 17 bases between the two ends. CDR1 is LNHDA, CDR2 SQIVND, per germline (reference sequence). The CDR3 covers 15 residues. CDR3: CASSTLSFGSDTQYF. In DNA, the CDR3 is TGTGCCAGTAGTACCCTATCCTTTGGTTCGGATACGCAGTATTTT. The variable domain in full, completed from reference TRBV19 and TRBJ2-3, reads DGGITQSPKYLFRKEGQNVTLSCEQNLNHDAMYWYRQDPGQGLRLIYYSQIVNDFQKGDIAEGYSVSREKKESFPLTVTSAQKNPTAFYLCASSTLSFGSDTQYFGPGTRLTVL.

V and J are TRBV3-1 (or the pseudogene TRBV3-2) and TRBJ1-1; perhaps TRBD1 as D (6 bases). With 2 bases removed from V and 6 bases from J, the gap between germline ends came to 10 bases. Germline V gives CDR1 LGHDT, CDR2 YNNKEL (reference sequence). The CDR3 sequence is 13 residues long. Written as DNA, the CDR3 is TGTGCCAGCAGCCAATTCCGGACAGCTGAAGCTTTCTTT. Translating gives CASSQFRTAEAFF.

This chain links TRBV6-2 or TRBV6-3 with TRBJ2-3; D is undetermined. CDR1 is MNHEY and CDR2 is SVGEGT in the germline V gene. With 0 bases removed from V and 2 bases from J, the gap between germline ends came to 18 bases. The CDR3 extends over 18 amino acids. CDR3 loop: CASSYSPQDHRDTDTQYF. CDR3 DNA: TGTGCCAGCAGTTACTCGCCACAAGATCACCGTGACACAGATACGCAGTATTTT.

V usage is TRBV11-3 and J usage is TRBJ1-4, with 7 bases fitting TRBD1. This CDR3 has 14 residues. Germline trimming cut 5 bases from V and 5 bases from J; bases unmatched to any gene: 5. Germline assignment: CDR1 SGHNT and CDR2 YENEEA. Here the CDR3 reads CASSRDSWNEKLFF. The DNA of the CDR3 is TGTGCCAGCAGCCGGGACAGCTGGAATGAAAAACTGTTTTTT.

This clone was seen ten or more times. The chain combines TRBV6-1 with TRBJ2-4; possible D gene TRBD2, 6 bases. V was trimmed by 2 bases and J by 1 base, leaving 12 bases between them. CDR1 is MNHNS, CDR2 SASEGT, per germline. CDR3 length: 16 residues. The CDR3 sequence is CASSEMWGRAKNIQYF. The CDR3 DNA is TGTGCCAGCAGTGAAATGTGGGGGAGGGCCAAAAACATTCAGTACTTC.

For the CDR3, the DNA is TGTGCCAGCAGTAGGGGCGGGGGGGCGACTGAAGCTTTCTTT. Its translation is CASSRGGGATEAFF. V usage is TRBV27 and J usage is TRBJ1-1; D may be TRBD1 (6 bases). The germline gives CDR1 MNHEY, CDR2 SMNVEV (reference sequence). CDR3 size: 14 residues. Trimming stripped 5 bases from V and 5 bases from J, with 15 bases between.

J is TRBJ2-1 and V is TRBV19; 11 nucleotides match TRBD2. Trimming took 5 bases from V and 5 from J; bases not matched to a gene: 2. There are 14 residues in the CDR3. The V gene's germline CDR1 is LNHDA and CDR2 SQIVND (reference sequence). In DNA, the CDR3 is TGTGCCAGTAGTCTAGCGGGGGGTAACAATGAGCAGTTCTTC. Its protein is CASSLAGGNNEQFF.

The chain uses TRBV10-2 and TRBJ2-3; TRBD2 agrees at 8 bases. CDR3 length: 14 residues. The junction had 1 base not matched to a gene; V was cut back by 5 bases and J by 0 bases. Looked up from germline, CDR1 is WSHSY and CDR2 is SAAADI. The CDR3 reads CASSRLASTDTQYF. The CDR3 DNA follows: TGCGCCAGCAGTAGACTAGCGAGCACAGATACGCAGTATTTT.

V usage is TRBV5-1 and J usage is TRBJ2-1; maybe TRBD2 (6 bases). The CDR3 is 16 amino acids. Trimming shortened V by 4 bases and J by 0 bases, and 14 bases separated the two germline ends. Germline assignment: CDR1 SGHRS and CDR2 YFSETQ. The CDR3 loop is CASSKGLFSSYNEQFF. The CDR3 nucleotides are TGCGCCAGCAGCAAGGGACTTTTCAGCTCCTACAATGAGCAGTTCTTC.

This chain links TRBV19 with TRBJ2-7, with 7 bases matching TRBD1. CDR3 length: 16 residues. V lost 9 bases to trimming and J lost 4 bases; unmatched junction nucleotides: 18. Germline-derived CDR1 and CDR2 are LNHDA and SQIVND (reference sequence). CDR3 loop: CASSPIFGTVLYEQYF. In DNA, the CDR3 is TGTGCCAGCTCCCCGATCTTCGGGACAGTCCTATACGAGCAGTACTTC.

V and J are TRBV11-3 and TRBJ2-5, with D possibly being TRBD2 (7 bases). CDR1 is SGHNT and CDR2 is YENEEA in the germline V gene. Trimming took 4 bases from V and 4 from J, leaving 16 bases between them. This CDR3 is built from 15 residues. This CDR3 is CASSYNTGGAETQYF. For the CDR3, the DNA is TGTGCCAGCAGCTACAATACGGGGGGCGCAGAGACCCAGTACTTC. The variable domain in full, completed from reference TRBV11-3 and TRBJ2-5, reads EAGVVQSPRYKIIEKKQPVAFWCNPISGHNTLYWYLQNLGQGPELLIRYENEEAVDDSQLPKDRFSAERLKGVDSTLKIQPAELGDSAVYLCASSYNTGGAETQYFGPGTRLLVL.

The chain recombines TRBV5-1 with TRBJ2-1, with D unresolved. CDR1 and CDR2 (germline): SGHRS, YFSETQ. Trimming shortened V by 4 bases and J by 0 bases, and 11 bases separated the two germline ends. The CDR3 is 15 residues long. The CDR3 loop is CASSNLTSSYNEQFF. DNA for the CDR3: TGCGCCAGCAGCAATCTTACCAGCTCCTACAATGAGCAGTTCTTC.

The chain uses TRBV5-1 and TRBJ2-1, with 12 bases matching TRBD2. Trimming cost V 0 bases and J 9 bases; bases outside gene matches: 10. The CDR3 runs 17 residues. The germline CDR1 and CDR2 sequences are SGHRS and YFSETQ. The chain's CDR3 is CASSLAPSGRAAIEQFF. DNA for the CDR3: TGCGCCAGCAGCTTGGCACCTAGCGGGAGGGCCGCTATTGAGCAGTTCTTC.

The chain links TRBV18 to TRBJ2-7; maybe TRBD2 (5 bases). Germline V CDR1 and CDR2: KGHSH, LQKENI. The CDR3 extends over 14 amino acids. V dropped 3 bases and J dropped 7 bases, with 16 bases sitting between them. CDR3 protein: CASSPDGRRREQYF. The CDR3 coding sequence is TGTGCCAGCTCACCGGACGGACGTAGGAGGGAGCAGTACTTC.

The chain combines TRBV28 with TRBJ2-1; the D gene is possibly TRBD1 (8 bases). Trimming took 2 bases from V and 5 from J, leaving 13 bases between them. Looked up from germline, CDR1 is MDHEN and CDR2 is SYDVKM. CDR3 length: 15 residues. The chain's CDR3 is CASSLLTGGDNEQFF. The CDR3 DNA reads TGTGCCAGCAGTTTACTCACAGGGGGGGACAATGAGCAGTTCTTC.

The gene calls are TRBV7-9 and TRBJ2-3; TRBD2 might be the D (6 bases). The CDR3 is 14 residues long. Germline V lookup: CDR1 SEHNR, CDR2 FQNEAQ (reference sequence). V dropped 4 bases and J dropped 6 bases, with 14 bases sitting between them. For the CDR3, the DNA is TGTGCCAGCAGCTGGGCCCGACTAGGGGATACGCAGTATTTT. Protein product: CASSWARLGDTQYF.

The gene calls are TRBV19 and TRBJ1-4; the D gene is possibly TRBD1 (6 bases). The CDR3 consists of 15 residues. The germline V gene encodes CDR1 LNHDA and CDR2 SQIVND (reference sequence). The V and J ends lost 4 bases and 8 bases respectively, with 17 bases between them. Written as DNA, the CDR3 is TGTGCCAGTAGTAGAGCAATAGGACAGAGCGAAAAACTGTTTTTT. Residues: CASSRAIGQSEKLFF. The full variable domain, with the rest looked up from reference TRBV19 and TRBJ1-4, is DGGITQSPKYLFRKEGQNVTLSCEQNLNHDAMYWYRQDPGQGLRLIYYSQIVNDFQKGDIAEGYSVSREKKESFPLTVTSAQKNPTAFYLCASSRAIGQSEKLFFGSGTQLSVL.

This chain links TRBV9 with TRBJ1-1; the D gene is possibly TRBD1 (5 bases). This CDR3 region has 14 residues. Deletions cut 0 bases from V and 5 bases from J, with 11 bases between. Germline CDR1 is SGDLS and CDR2 is YYNGEE. The DNA of the CDR3 is TGTGCCAGCAGCGTAGATCAGGGAAGGACTGAAGCTTTCTTT. Translated: CASSVDQGRTEAFF.

The V call is TRBV2, the J call TRBJ1-2; 11 bases agree with TRBD1. V lost 5 bases and J lost 11; bases outside the gene matches: 4. This CDR3 region has 12 residues. The germline CDR1 and CDR2 sequences are SNHLY and FYNNEI. CDR3 sequence (DNA): TGTGCCAGCAGTATCGGACAGGGGGCATACACCTTC. Its protein product is CASSIGQGAYTF. The full variable domain, completed using reference TRBV2 and TRBJ1-2, is EPEVTQTPSHQVTQMGQEVILRCVPISNHLYFYWYRQILGQKVEFLVSFYNNEISEKSEIFDDQFSVERPDGSNFTLKIRSTKLEDSAMYFCASSIGQGAYTFGSGTRLTVV.

V and J are TRBV30 and TRBJ2-3; 7 bases line up with TRBD1. Per germline, CDR1 GTSNPN and CDR2 SVGIG (reference sequence). The CDR3 has 14 residues. The V gene end was trimmed by 8 bases and the J gene end by 2 bases; junction bases not matched to a gene: 10. CDR3 amino acids: CAGKQGLVTDTQYF. DNA of the CDR3: TGTGCCGGAAAACAGGGGTTGGTCACAGATACGCAGTATTTT.

This rearrangement joins TRBV7-2 to TRBJ1-5; a weak D match, TRBD1 (6 bases). Germline loops: CDR1 SGHTA, CDR2 FQGNSA. Trimming left V 2 bases short and J 4 bases short, with 18 bases between. This CDR3 has 17 amino acids. Here the CDR3 DNA reads TGTGCCAGCAGCTTAACTCGGTCCGGGACAAAGAATCAGCCCCAGCATTTT. It translates to CASSLTRSGTKNQPQHF.